This is a list of T cell receptor beta chains from one sample in a study of OX40 agonist ivuxolimab in advanced cancers. This table comes from immunoSEQ multiplex PCR, and its TCRdb copy is limited to in-frame clones, with some not included. Of over 55,000 clones in the sample, roughly 81% are singletons; the top ten hold approximately 5%. The source material was CD4+ or CD8+ T cells sorted from blood, sampled in a trial of the OX40 agonist ivuxolimab. The source of these receptors is an adult with an advanced solid tumor such as melanoma, head and neck, liver or kidney cancer. The CDR3 runs from the conserved cysteine through the conserved F or W. Size tells how often a clone was seen (once, few, many) or the class of an expanded clone, and some rows leave it out.

cdr3_aa	clone_size	v_call	j_call
CASSQDGGNNSPLHF	few	TRBV4-1	TRBJ1-6
CASSLAQGTGAWNEQFF	.	TRBV7-9	TRBJ2-1
CASSQYEGSNYGYTF	.	TRBV6-1	TRBJ1-2
CSVDSGIGGAKNIQYF	.	TRBV29-1	TRBJ2-4
CASSPPPGQTNYGYTF	.	TRBV18	TRBJ1-2
CASSQAGTSGSTDTQYF	.	TRBV14	TRBJ2-3
CASSSRLLETQYF	.	TRBV11-1	TRBJ2-5
CASSREVPYF	.	TRBV7-6	TRBJ2-7
CASSVPGTRSSYGYTF	.	TRBV28	TRBJ1-2
CASTHPGQETQYF	.	TRBV6-5	TRBJ2-5
CASSLTGEFADTQYF	.	TRBV7-9	TRBJ2-3
CASSFPLRGLMAFF	once	TRBV7-9	TRBJ1-1
CSAGGGAFF	many	TRBV20-1	TRBJ1-1
CASSFYDRQTSF	.	TRBV5-5	TRBJ1-2
CASSLGQGADTQYF	.	TRBV4-3	TRBJ2-3
CASSEQTEYQETQYF	.	TRBV25-1	TRBJ2-5
CASSGTGRGDTQYF	.	TRBV6-1	TRBJ2-3
CGSHPSTDTQYF	.	TRBV6-4	TRBJ2-3